One sample yielded the 21 T cell receptor beta chains listed below, sequenced in a study of blood T cell repertoires in COVID-19. Assay used: immunoSEQ multiplex PCR; TCRdb lists only in-frame clones, some missing. The repertoire holds roughly 150,000 clones, approximately 78% seen once, with less than 5% in the top ten. Sequences were obtained from peripheral blood. The receptors originated from a woman aged 80 or over with acute or convalescent COVID-19.

The chain combines TRBV27 with TRBJ2-7; 9 positions match TRBD2. This CDR3 contains 16 residues. Per germline, CDR1 MNHEY and CDR2 SMNVEV (reference sequence). The trim removed 4 bases at V and 5 bases at J, leaving 12 bases unmatched. CDR3 protein: CASSSIRGLAGDEQYF. CDR3 nucleotides: TGTGCCAGCAGTTCTATCCGGGGTTTAGCGGGAGACGAGCAGTACTTC.

The chain is built from TRBV19 and TRBJ2-1; D may be TRBD2 (6 bases). The CDR3 spans 11 residues. The V gene's germline CDR1 is LNHDA and CDR2 SQIVND (reference sequence). The ends were cut back, 4 bases at V and 10 bases at J, with 8 bases in the middle. Here the CDR3 reads CASSRAGEQFF. In nucleotides, the CDR3 is TGTGCCAGTAGTAGGGCGGGGGAGCAGTTCTTC.

This clone was counted only a few times. This chain's CDR3 is CASSPSGGTEAFF. For the CDR3, the DNA is TGTGCCAGCAGCCCCTCGGGAGGCACTGAAGCTTTCTTT. V usage is TRBV9 and J usage is TRBJ1-1; no clear D gene. In germline, CDR1 is SGDLS, CDR2 YYNGEE. The V end was cut by 4 bases, the J end by 4 bases, with 11 bases between. The length of the CDR3 is 13 residues.

This chain connects TRBV19 to TRBJ1-1, with a tentative D call TRBD1 (6 bases). This CDR3 contains 15 residues. CDR1 is LNHDA, CDR2 SQIVND, per germline (reference sequence). V lost 2 bases and J 4 bases, leaving 14 bases between the germline ends. Here the CDR3 DNA reads TGTGCCAGTAGTATAACGAGGGGGTCGGGCACTGAAGCTTTCTTT. It codes for CASSITRGSGTEAFF.

The J gene is TRBJ2-1, the V gene TRBV28; weak D call: TRBD1 (5 bases). V gave up 4 bases and J gave up 5 bases, with 21 bases separating them. The CDR3 runs to 17 residues. The germline gives CDR1 MDHEN, CDR2 SYDVKM. CDR3 protein: CASSSTRARWGHNEQFF. The CDR3 DNA sequence: TGTGCCAGCAGTTCTACCCGGGCTAGATGGGGCCACAATGAGCAGTTCTTC.

This clone appeared once. This sequence joins TRBV7-9 and TRBJ2-2; D is possibly TRBD2 (5 bases). This CDR3 spans 16 amino acids. The germline CDR1 and CDR2 sequences are SEHNR and FQNEAQ (reference sequence). V dropped 7 bases and J dropped 2 bases, with 17 bases sitting between them. CDR3 nucleotides: TGTGCCAGCAAATTGAGGGTCCAGGTCAACACCGGGGAGCTGTTTTTT. It codes for CASKLRVQVNTGELFF.

In DNA form, the CDR3 reads TGTGCCAGCACCTCGATCCCGGGTCCGCGGGAGACCCAGTACTTC. Encoded protein: CASTSIPGPRETQYF. The chain employs TRBV5-4 and TRBJ2-5; no firm D call. This CDR3 is built from 15 residues. Looked up from germline, CDR1 is SGHNT and CDR2 is YYREEE (reference sequence). V was trimmed by 6 bases and J by 5 bases, leaving 20 bases between them.

The chain couples TRBV5-1 to TRBJ2-6, with 16 bases identical to TRBD2. CDR3 length: 19 amino acids. The germline gives CDR1 SGHRS, CDR2 YFSETQ. Losses at the gene ends were 4 bases for V and 4 bases for J; bases not matched to a gene: 8. In DNA form, the CDR3 reads TGCGCCAGCAGCAGACGGGGACTAGCGGGAGGGGACGGGGCCAACGTCCTGACTTTC. Translated, it gives CASSRRGLAGGDGANVLTF.

The CDR3 loop reads CASSSQAGPTDTQYF. Written as DNA, the CDR3 is TGTGCCAGCAGCTCTCAAGCGGGGCCCACAGATACGCAGTATTTT. The chain joins TRBV11-3 to TRBJ2-3; 7 bases are a match to TRBD2. The CDR3 length is 15 residues. Trimming removed 4 bases from V and 2 bases from J; junction bases left unmatched: 6. CDR1 SGHNT and CDR2 YENEEA come from the germline V gene.

Here the CDR3 reads CASSELTAFVPLHF. The CDR3, as DNA: TGTGCCAGCAGTGAATTGACAGCTTTTGTACCCCTCCACTTT. The gene calls are TRBV25-1 and TRBJ1-6, with D perhaps TRBD1 (5 bases). The germline V gene encodes CDR1 MGHDK and CDR2 SYGVNS. V was trimmed by 1 base and J by 12 bases, leaving 13 bases between them. This CDR3 contains 14 residues.

The chain has TRBV6-1 and TRBJ1-2; 7 nucleotides agree with TRBD1. V shed 1 base, J shed 4 bases, and the junction held 9 bases outside the gene matches. Germline V gives CDR1 MNHNS, CDR2 SASEGT. The CDR3 contains 16 residues. This CDR3 reads CASSEGVRGNAYGYTF. DNA of the CDR3: TGTGCCAGCAGTGAAGGTGTCAGGGGGAACGCCTATGGCTACACCTTC.

This chain links TRBV5-1 with TRBJ1-2; 7 bases align to TRBD1. From germline, CDR1 is SGHRS and CDR2 YFSETQ. J lost 7 bases, V lost 3 bases, and 9 bases had no gene match. There are 14 residues in the CDR3. CDR3 amino acids: CASSSDRLRGGYTF. The CDR3 DNA reads TGCGCCAGCAGCTCGGACAGGTTACGTGGTGGCTACACCTTC.

The chain recombines TRBV12-3 or TRBV12-4 with TRBJ2-1; D is perhaps TRBD1 (6 bases). Deletions cut 6 bases from V and 6 bases from J, with 12 bases between. The CDR3 covers 13 residues. CDR3 in amino acids: CASRFRTANEQFF. DNA for the CDR3: TGTGCCAGCAGGTTTCGGACAGCCAATGAGCAGTTCTTC.

The chain employs TRBV19 and TRBJ1-5; 10 bases are shared with TRBD1. CDR1 and CDR2 (germline): LNHDA, SQIVND (reference sequence). The CDR3 extends over 16 amino acids. The J segment lost 1 base and the V segment lost 5 bases, leaving 5 bases of the junction unmatched. Here the CDR3 DNA reads TGTGCCAGTAGTTCCGGGACAGGGGTAAGCAATCAGCCCCAGCATTTT. Residues: CASSSGTGVSNQPQHF.

The rearrangement uses TRBV27 and TRBJ2-2; a possible D gene is TRBD1 (5 bases). Germline V lookup: CDR1 MNHEY, CDR2 SMNVEV (reference sequence). The length of the CDR3 is 15 residues. Trimming left V 3 bases short and J 4 bases short, with 12 bases between. CDR3 DNA: TGTGCCAGCAGTTTCGGCAGGGTAGGCACCGGGGAGCTGTTTTTT. It specifies CASSFGRVGTGELFF.

The chain recombines TRBV20-1 with TRBJ1-1; D is uncertain. Germline-derived CDR1 and CDR2 are DFQATT and SNEGSKA (reference sequence). Trimming cost V 2 bases and J 1 base, with 2 bases left between them. This CDR3 has 11 amino acids. CDR3 residues: CSARQNTEAFF. The CDR3 bases are TGCAGTGCTAGACAGAACACTGAAGCTTTCTTT.

The J gene is TRBJ2-3, the V gene TRBV6-5; D is ambiguous. The CDR3 length is 13 residues. Trimming left V 6 bases short and J 0 bases short, with 7 bases between. The germline CDR1 and CDR2 sequences are MNHEY and SVGAGI. CDR3: CASRKQSTDTQYF. CDR3 nucleotide sequence: TGTGCCAGCAGGAAACAGAGCACAGATACGCAGTATTTT.

The genes are TRBV14 and TRBJ2-5, with 10 bases matching TRBD2. The germline V gene encodes CDR1 SGHDN and CDR2 FVKESK. Trimming cost V 1 base and J 5 bases; bases outside gene matches: 4. The CDR3 has 15 residues. CDR3 protein: CASSQGTSGKETQYF. As DNA, the CDR3 is TGTGCCAGCAGCCAAGGTACTAGCGGGAAGGAGACCCAGTACTTC.

This clone has only a few counts. The rearrangement uses TRBV18 and TRBJ2-7; D not resolved. The germline V and J ends were trimmed by 3 bases and 3 bases, with 12 bases remaining between them. CDR3 length: 14 residues. CDR1 is KGHSH, CDR2 LQKENI, per germline. CDR3 residues: CASSPPSRSYEQYF. The CDR3 DNA sequence: TGTGCCAGCTCACCGCCCTCCCGGAGCTACGAGCAGTACTTC.

CDR3 loop: CASRTPISYEQYF. The CDR3 DNA reads TGTGCCAGCAGAACACCAATCTCCTACGAGCAGTACTTC. The V gene is TRBV2, the J gene TRBJ2-7; D not certain. The V and J ends lost 6 bases and 0 bases respectively, with 9 bases between them. The V gene's germline CDR1 is SNHLY and CDR2 FYNNEI. This CDR3 spans 13 amino acids.

V and J are TRBV5-1 and TRBJ1-6; the match to TRBD1 covers 8 bases. The junction had 5 bases not matched to a gene; V was cut back by 0 bases and J by 9 bases. CDR1 and CDR2 from the germline V gene are SGHRS and YFSETQ. This CDR3 contains 15 residues. As DNA, the CDR3 is TGCGCCAGCAGCTTGGCGATCAGGGGGCTTTCACCCCTCCACTTT. Protein: CASSLAIRGLSPLHF.